A single sample gave rise to the 8 T cell receptor beta chains below, sequenced in a study of chronic HIV infection and antiretroviral therapy. TCRdb passed the 5' RACE reads through MiXCR, listing each CDR3 protein once. The sample includes 30,000 to 45,000 distinct CDR3 sequences, 7% to 10% of them seen just once. Input material: peripheral blood. These TCRs come from an adult who had HIV and had not received antiretroviral therapy, or was an uninfected healthy control (not recorded which).

This clonotype was seen more than once but under ten times. This chain connects TRBV29-1 to TRBJ2-5; TRBD2 matches at 9 bases. Losses at the gene ends were 8 bases for V and 5 bases for J; bases not matched to a gene: 12. The CDR3 is 14 residues long. Germline V lookup: CDR1 SQVTM, CDR2 ANQGSEA. CDR3 protein: CSILAGAVLETQYF. The CDR3 DNA sequence: TGCAGCATCTTAGCGGGAGCGGTATTGGAGACCCAGTACTTC.

This clonotype appeared many times. The chain employs TRBV29-1 and TRBJ2-1; 7 nucleotides agree with TRBD1. The J segment lost 2 bases and the V segment lost 7 bases, leaving 5 bases of the junction unmatched. The germline V gene encodes CDR1 SQVTM and CDR2 ANQGSEA. This CDR3 has 13 amino acids. Here the CDR3 DNA reads TGCAGCGGGACAGGCAAGGCCTACAATGAGCAGTTCTTC. Translation: CSGTGKAYNEQFF.

V is TRBV10-1 and J is TRBJ2-3; D gene uncertain. The CDR3 totals 12 residues. From germline, CDR1 is WNHNN and CDR2 SYGVQD (reference sequence). V lost 10 bases, J lost 1 base, and 9 bases lay in between. The CDR3 loop reads CATGPGTDTQYF. The DNA for the CDR3 is TGCGCCACCGGCCCGGGCACAGATACGCAGTATTTT.

This clonotype has only a few counts. The chain carries TRBV2 and TRBJ1-5; no clear D gene. CDR1 and CDR2 (germline): SNHLY, FYNNEI. Trimming cost V 1 base and J 8 bases, with 15 bases left between them. This CDR3 has 15 residues. In DNA form, the CDR3 reads TGTGCCAGCAGTGAAGAGGAGGCCAGTCTGAAGCCCCAGCATTTT. This sequence encodes CASSEEEASLKPQHF.

The chain recombines TRBV27 with TRBJ2-1; 12 nucleotides match TRBD1. This CDR3 contains 16 residues. V lost 6 bases and J lost 9; bases outside the gene matches: 12. The germline V gene encodes CDR1 MNHEY and CDR2 SMNVEV (reference sequence). CDR3 residues: CASSGYGTGGKGEQFF. For the CDR3, the DNA is TGTGCCAGCAGCGGTTACGGGACAGGGGGCAAGGGTGAGCAGTTCTTC.

This clonotype was seen a handful of times. The chain recombines TRBV20-1 with TRBJ1-5; D not certain. Germline lookup yields CDR1 DFQATT and CDR2 SNEGSKA (reference sequence). Trimming stripped 1 base from V and 2 bases from J, with 12 bases between. The CDR3 contains 15 residues. This chain's CDR3 is CSARANRQGNQPQHF. In DNA, the CDR3 is TGCAGTGCTAGAGCCAACCGACAAGGCAATCAGCCCCAGCATTTT.

This clonotype was counted ten times or more. The chain carries TRBV6-2 or TRBV6-3 and TRBJ1-1, with D perhaps TRBD1 (6 bases). This CDR3 region has 14 residues. V dropped 6 bases and J dropped 4 bases, with 15 bases sitting between them. Per the germline V gene, CDR1 is MNHEY and CDR2 is SVGEGT. The CDR3 spells CASSPLGGATEAFF. In DNA, the CDR3 is TGTGCCAGCAGCCCCCTGGGGGGGGCCACTGAAGCTTTCTTT.

There are many counts of this clonotype. This chain uses TRBV20-1 with TRBJ2-1; D not certain. The germline V gene has CDR1 DFQATT and CDR2 SNEGSKA (reference sequence). The V end was cut by 7 bases, the J end by 3 bases, with 10 bases between. This CDR3 spans 12 amino acids. CDR3 region: CSVLPRYNEQFF. CDR3 DNA sequence: TGCAGTGTTCTACCTCGCTACAATGAGCAGTTCTTC.